This T cell receptor beta chain was found in a study of CD8+ T cells in alopecia areata (dated by TCRdb to 2016 to 2019). Some background on the complete study: Skin from C3H/HeJ donors with spontaneous alopecia (roughly 6-13 months old) was grafted onto female C3H/HeJ recipients aged about 6-11 weeks. In both human patients and the C3H/HeJ mouse model, the study applied high-throughput TCRbeta sequencing to look at T cell clonal expansion in alopecia areata. Human TCRbeta sequencing covered scalp tissue and sorted CD4+ and CD8+ peripheral blood T cells from patchy and totalis/universalis alopecia areata patients and healthy controls. Scalp clonality was compared among normal scalp (n=4), patchy alopecia areata scalp (n=8), and alopecia totalis/universalis scalp (n=8). The RNA source kit depended on sample type: the PAXgene miRNA kit for fixed scalp, the miRNeasy kit for PBMCs, and the RNeasy kit for mouse skin. TCRbeta CDR3 regions were amplified by immunoSEQ multiplex PCR with 35 Vbeta forward and 13 Jbeta reverse primers. What the work shows at the level of the full study, not this receptor alone: Resident alphabeta T cells in normal human skin are also sequenced, complicating scalp TCR repertoire analysis, unlike mouse skin dominated by gammadelta T cells. Compared with normal scalp, lesional scalp had higher clonality and more expanded CD8+ clones, particularly in alopecia totalis/universalis, a pattern that suggests antigenic drive. Shared TCR sequences between patients were less evident than in mice, which may be partly attributable to HLA diversity in the patient population.

This clone has more than one count but fewer than ten. The specificity of this receptor is unknown. Mouse gene names and germline sequences are the ones reported for this receptor. The CDR3 end is not reached by the read, which stops 4 residues before it; the germline J gene fills it in. Pooled mouse cutaneous lymph node cells were stained for CD4, CD8alpha, NKG2D, NKG2ACE and other markers and were then sorted on a BD Influx. The cysteine opens and the phenylalanine closes a CDR3 of 15 amino acids. Sequencing covers 33 bases of the CDR3, shown here with the frame starting at base 1. From the germline V gene (reference sequence), CDR1 is FNHDT and CDR2 is SITEND. For this chain, trimming is 6 bases at the V end and 1 base at the J end, and the number of junction bases without a gene match is 3. The library relied on the immunoSEQ multiplex PCR assay. RNA was extracted from all samples and reverse transcribed into cDNA, which served as template for TCR sequencing. SuperScript III was used for first-strand cDNA synthesis, primed with a 2:1 mix of oligo-dT and random hexamers. A synthetic immune receptor repertoire was used to gauge amplification bias, and whatever bias remained was removed computationally. Libraries were sequenced on Illumina HiSeq using 60 bp reads that covered the CDR3 and were read from J toward V. Under the source paper's analysis protocol: Raw reads were preprocessed to remove errors, and CDR3 was defined according to IMGT conventions as the region from the conserved cysteine to phenylalanine. Clonality was computed as 1 minus the Shannon entropy, with the entropy normalized by log2 of the number of productive unique TCRs. Whether scalp clones were CD4 or CD8 was inferred by matching scalp TCRbeta sequences against CD4 and CD8 repertoires sorted from blood. The table was pulled from immuneACCESS by TCRdb, which kept in-frame rearrangements only. Such tables lose some clones; where checked, under half of the loss comes from unresolved V genes, and the rest has no known cause. The V and J calls and clone size were taken over from that table, and D and trimming were inferred from the DNA. In this sample, 200,000 to 300,000 clones appear, none counted once only. Roughly 1.2% of the sample belongs to the ten largest clones.

The clonotype comes from a C3H/HeJ mouse with alopecia areata. The mouse line in question has MHC haplotype H2-k. The receptor chain draws on TRBV19 and TRBJ2-3; 12 bases in between match TRBD2. The specimen sequenced was CD4+ T cells sorted from a lymph node. This receptor carries the CDR3 CASTRDWGGAETLYF. CDR3 DNA, as far as it was read: TGTGCCAGCACGCGGGACTGGGGGGGTGCAGAA.